These 6 T cell receptor beta chains originate from one sample sequenced in a study of chemoradiotherapy in HPV16-positive cancers. The table came from immunoSEQ multiplex PCR; TCRdb's copy has only in-frame clones and leaves some out. The sample consists of about 16,000 clones, 85% to 90% of them appearing once. Sequenced here: blood, sampled from a patient who underwent chemoradiotherapy. The origin of the receptors is a human donor with HPV-associated anogenital cancer.

The chain combines TRBV27 with TRBJ2-5; 9 bases line up with TRBD2. This CDR3 region has 16 residues. Germline V gives CDR1 MNHEY, CDR2 SMNVEV (reference sequence). V trimming: 8 bases; J trimming: 1 base; junction bases outside the gene matches: 11. Written as DNA, the CDR3 is TGTGCCAGCCGGCCTGAAGCGGGAGGTTTCCAAGAGACCCAGTACTTC. It encodes CASRPEAGGFQETQYF.

This clone is a singleton in its sample. The V gene is TRBV28, the J gene TRBJ1-1; 8 bases fit TRBD1. Germline-derived CDR1 and CDR2 are MDHEN and SYDVKM. The CDR3 is made up of 14 amino acids. Trimming at V came to 4 bases and at J to 7 bases, leaving 8 bases not matched to a gene. The CDR3 DNA reads as TGTGCCAGCAGTTCGCTGGACAGGGAGAATGAAGCTTTCTTT. Translated, it gives CASSSLDRENEAFF.

This chain connects TRBV19 to TRBJ2-7, with D possibly TRBD1 on 5 matching bases. The CDR3 has 12 residues. V lost 6 bases to trimming and J lost 6 bases, with 12 bases between them. Germline CDR1 is LNHDA and CDR2 is SQIVND (reference sequence). The CDR3 protein is CASSPRASEQYF. The CDR3 DNA is TGTGCCAGTAGCCCCAGGGCATCCGAGCAGTACTTC.

This chain connects TRBV6-5 to TRBJ2-7; D call uncertain. This CDR3 spans 15 amino acids. CDR1 is MNHEY and CDR2 is SVGAGI in the germline V gene. Trimming left V 2 bases short and J 2 bases short, with 13 bases between. Here the CDR3 DNA reads TGTGCCAGCAGTTACCACAGCCCCTCAACCTACGAGCAGTACTTC. Translation: CASSYHSPSTYEQYF.

This chain joins TRBV2 and TRBJ1-6, with a weak D call TRBD1 (6 bases). The germline V and J ends were trimmed by 5 bases and 7 bases, with 12 bases remaining between them. Germline V gene data show CDR1 as SNHLY and CDR2 as FYNNEI. This CDR3 spans 14 amino acids. In DNA form, the CDR3 reads TGTGCCAGCAGTCGGGGACAAGGAAATTCACCCCTCCACTTT. As protein: CASSRGQGNSPLHF.

The chain carries TRBV29-1 and TRBJ1-4; 10 bases fit TRBD1. The trim removed 7 bases at V and 2 bases at J, leaving 4 bases unmatched. The germline V gene encodes CDR1 SQVTM and CDR2 ANQGSEA. The CDR3 sequence is 14 residues long. The CDR3 DNA is TGCAGCGAGACAGGGGGCGCGACTAATGAAAAACTGTTTTTT. This translates into CSETGGATNEKLFF. The full variable domain, in which reference TRBV29-1 and TRBJ1-4 provide the parts outside the CDR3, is SAVISQKPSRDICQRGTSLTIQCQVDSQVTMMFWYRQQPGQSLTLIATANQGSEATYESGFVIDKFPISRPNLTFSTLTVSNMSPEDSSIYLCSETGGATNEKLFFGSGTQLSVL.